What follows is one T cell receptor (beta chain) and its context. The sample is drawn from a study of control samples from healthy donors and cancer patients. Assay used: immunoSEQ multiplex PCR; TCRdb lists only in-frame clones, some missing. The sample includes approximately 89,000 clones, over 75% of them seen just once. Germline V lookup: CDR1 LGHNA, CDR2 YSLEER. The CDR3 is made up of 18 amino acids. V was clipped by 1 base and J by 6 bases; unmatched bases: 10. The TCR sequence derives from a middle-aged man in good health. Sequencing used blood. The rearrangement links TRBV4-3 to TRBJ1-6, with 9 bases that match TRBD1. The CDR3 nucleotides are TGCGCCAGCAGCCAAGTCTTTCCGGGACAGGGTGGTAATTCACCCCTCCACTTT. This gives the protein CASSQVFPGQGGNSPLHF.